This T cell receptor beta chain was profiled in a study of control samples from healthy donors and cancer patients. This clone appeared once. Germline V gene sequence: CDR1 KGHSH, CDR2 LQKENI. CDR3 length equals 13 residues. V was clipped by 4 bases and J by 8 bases, with 11 bases between them. The repertoire was sequenced with immunoSEQ multiplex PCR; TCRdb's copy has only in-frame clones and lacks some. The sample includes fewer than 80,000 clones, 90% of them seen just once. Material for sequencing was PBMCs. The chain has TRBV18 and TRBJ1-4; D may be TRBD1 (5 bases). This TCR derives from a man between 60 and 70 years old with colorectal cancer. The CDR3, as DNA: TGTGCCAGCTCACACCGGACAACCGAAAAACTGTTTTTT. This codes for CASSHRTTEKLFF.